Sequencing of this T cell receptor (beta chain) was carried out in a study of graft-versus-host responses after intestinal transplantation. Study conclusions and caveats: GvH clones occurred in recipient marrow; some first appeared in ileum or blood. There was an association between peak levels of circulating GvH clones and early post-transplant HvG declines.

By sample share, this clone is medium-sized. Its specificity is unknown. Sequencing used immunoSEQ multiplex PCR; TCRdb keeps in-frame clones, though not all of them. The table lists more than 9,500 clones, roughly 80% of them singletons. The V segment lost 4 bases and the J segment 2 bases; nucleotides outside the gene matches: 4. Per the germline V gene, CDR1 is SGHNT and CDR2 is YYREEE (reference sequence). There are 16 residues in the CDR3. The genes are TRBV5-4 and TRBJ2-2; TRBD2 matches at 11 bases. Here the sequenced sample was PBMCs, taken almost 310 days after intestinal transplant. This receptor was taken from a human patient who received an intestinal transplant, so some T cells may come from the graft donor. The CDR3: CASSRGLAVNTGELFF. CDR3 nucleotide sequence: TGTGCCAGCAGCCGGGGACTAGCGGTTAACACCGGGGAGCTGTTTTTT.